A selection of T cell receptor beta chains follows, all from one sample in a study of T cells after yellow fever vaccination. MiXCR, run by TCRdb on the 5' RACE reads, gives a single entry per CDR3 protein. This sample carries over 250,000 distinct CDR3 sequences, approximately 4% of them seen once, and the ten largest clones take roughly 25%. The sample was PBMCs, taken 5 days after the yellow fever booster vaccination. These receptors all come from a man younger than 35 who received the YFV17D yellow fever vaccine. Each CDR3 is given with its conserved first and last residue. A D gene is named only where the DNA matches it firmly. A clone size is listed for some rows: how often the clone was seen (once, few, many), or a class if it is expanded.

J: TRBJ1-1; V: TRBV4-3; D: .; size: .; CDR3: CASSQASGGDTEAFF; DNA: TGCGCCAGCAGCCAAGCATCGGGGGGAGACACTGAAGCTTTCTTT
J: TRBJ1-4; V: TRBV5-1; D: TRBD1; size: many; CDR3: CASSLGTGDKKLFF; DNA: TGCGCCAGCAGCCTCGGGACAGGGGACAAAAAACTGTTTTTT
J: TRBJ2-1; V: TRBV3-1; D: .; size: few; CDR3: CASSQGSGGRFF; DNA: TGTGCCAGCAGCCAAGGATCGGGGGGCCGGTTCTTC
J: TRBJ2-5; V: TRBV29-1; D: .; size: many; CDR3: CSVVETVETQYF; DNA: TGCAGCGTTGTAGAGACAGTCGAGACCCAGTACTTC
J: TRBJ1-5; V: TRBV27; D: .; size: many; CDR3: CASSSGRLLIEHF; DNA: TGTGCCAGCAGTTCGGGACGACTATTAATAGAGCATTTT
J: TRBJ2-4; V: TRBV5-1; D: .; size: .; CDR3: CASSLAAGNIQYF; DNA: TGCGCCAGCAGCTTGGCCGCTGGAAACATTCAGTACTTC
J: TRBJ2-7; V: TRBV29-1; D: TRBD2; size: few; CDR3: CSVRREGGDEQYF; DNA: TGCAGCGTGCGCAGGGAGGGTGGGGACGAGCAGTACTTC
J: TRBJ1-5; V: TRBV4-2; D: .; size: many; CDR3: CASSQVANGIDQPQHF; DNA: TGTGCCAGCAGCCAAGTTGCTAACGGAATAGATCAGCCCCAGCATTTT
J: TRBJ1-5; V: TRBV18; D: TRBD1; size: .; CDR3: CASSLGTGGAQPQHF; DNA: TGTGCCAGCTCCCTAGGGACAGGGGGTGCTCAGCCCCAGCATTTT
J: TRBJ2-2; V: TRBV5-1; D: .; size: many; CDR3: CASSLVGNTGELFF; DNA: TGTGCCAGCAGTTTAGTGGGAAATACCGGGGAGCTGTTTTTT
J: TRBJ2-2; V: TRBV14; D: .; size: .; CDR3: CASRRDGTTPGELFF; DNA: TGTGCCAGCAGACGGGACGGAACCACCCCCGGGGAGCTGTTTTTT
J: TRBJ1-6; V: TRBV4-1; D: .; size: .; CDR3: CASSQEDGQGYSPLHF; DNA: TGCGCCAGCAGCCAAGAAGATGGGCAGGGGTATTCACCCCTCCACTTT
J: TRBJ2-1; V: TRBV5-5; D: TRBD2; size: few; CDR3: CASSLGLAGGAPYEQFF; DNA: TGTGCCAGCAGCCTTGGACTAGCGGGTGGAGCTCCCTACGAGCAGTTCTTC
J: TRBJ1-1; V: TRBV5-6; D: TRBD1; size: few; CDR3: CASSLRGPTEAFF; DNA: TGTGCCAGCAGTCTCAGGGGGCCCACTGAAGCTTTCTTT
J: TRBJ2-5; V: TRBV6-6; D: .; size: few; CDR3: CASTEATQTGETQYF; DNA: TGTGCCAGCACCGAAGCTACCCAGACCGGAGAGACCCAGTACTTC
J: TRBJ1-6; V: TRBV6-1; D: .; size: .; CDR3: CASSERQAGSSPLHF; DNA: TGTGCCAGCAGTGAACGACAGGCTGGTAGTTCACCCCTCCACTTT
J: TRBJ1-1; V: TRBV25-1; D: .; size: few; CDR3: CASSEYFGISLPAFF; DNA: TGTGCCAGCAGTGAATATTTTGGGATCTCGCTGCCCGCTTTCTTT
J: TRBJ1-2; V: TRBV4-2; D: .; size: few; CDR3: CASSLSGTWEGGGYTF; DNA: TGTGCCAGCAGCCTCTCCGGGACATGGGAAGGAGGAGGCTACACCTTC
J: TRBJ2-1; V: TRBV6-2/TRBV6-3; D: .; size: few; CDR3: CASTPNPLEQFF; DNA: TGTGCCAGCACCCCCAACCCCCTTGAGCAGTTCTTC
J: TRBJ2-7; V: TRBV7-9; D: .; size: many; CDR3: CASSSMTYEQYF; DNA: TGTGCCAGCAGCTCCATGACCTACGAGCAGTACTTC
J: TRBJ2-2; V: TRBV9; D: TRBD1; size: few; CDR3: CASSANPQGTTGELFF; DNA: TGTGCCAGCAGCGCCAACCCACAGGGGACCACCGGGGAGCTGTTTTTT
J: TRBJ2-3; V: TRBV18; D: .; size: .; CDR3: CASSPPAAVVGTQYF; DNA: TGTGCCAGCTCACCCCCGGCTGCCGTGGTCGGTACGCAGTATTTT
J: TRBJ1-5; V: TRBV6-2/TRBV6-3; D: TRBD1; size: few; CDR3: CASRPGRGLFSNQPQHF; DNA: TGTGCCAGCAGGCCGGGGAGGGGGCTTTTTAGCAATCAGCCCCAGCATTTT
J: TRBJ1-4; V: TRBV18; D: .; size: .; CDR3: CASARATNEKLFF; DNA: TGTGCCAGCGCGAGGGCAACTAATGAAAAACTGTTTTTT
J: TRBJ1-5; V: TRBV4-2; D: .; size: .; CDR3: CASSQDSGAGNQPQHF; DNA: TGTGCCAGCAGCCAAGATTCAGGAGCGGGCAATCAGCCCCAGCATTTT
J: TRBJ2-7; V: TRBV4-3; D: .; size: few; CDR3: CASSQLRLPPYEQYF; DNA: TGCGCCAGCAGCCAATTAAGGCTACCGCCTTACGAGCAGTACTTC
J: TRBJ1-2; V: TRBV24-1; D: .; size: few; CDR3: CATSDSLGAGYTF; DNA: TGTGCCACCAGTGATTCATTGGGGGCTGGCTACACCTTC
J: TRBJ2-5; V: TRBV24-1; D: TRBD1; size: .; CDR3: CATSERDRGLAETQYF; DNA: TGTGCCACCAGTGAGCGTGACAGGGGGCTAGCAGAGACCCAGTACTTC
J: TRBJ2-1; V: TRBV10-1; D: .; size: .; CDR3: CASSDPGGPNNEQFF; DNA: TGCGCCAGCAGTGATCCTGGGGGGCCAAACAATGAGCAGTTCTTC
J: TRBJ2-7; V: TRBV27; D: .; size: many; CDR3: CASSLWGRTSYEQYF; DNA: TGTGCCAGCAGTTTATGGGGCAGGACCAGCTACGAGCAGTACTTC
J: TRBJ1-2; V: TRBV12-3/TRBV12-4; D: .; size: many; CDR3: CASSLALGRSYGYTF; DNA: TGTGCCAGCAGTTTAGCGCTAGGCAGGAGCTATGGCTACACCTTC
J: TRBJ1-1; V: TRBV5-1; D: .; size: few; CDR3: CASSFQGSFTEAFF; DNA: TGCGCCAGCAGCTTTCAAGGGTCCTTCACTGAAGCTTTCTTT
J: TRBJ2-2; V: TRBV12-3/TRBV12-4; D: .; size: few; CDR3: CASRGTGELFF; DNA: TGTGCCAGCAGGGGAACCGGGGAGCTGTTTTTT
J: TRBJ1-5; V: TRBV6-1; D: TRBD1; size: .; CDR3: CASVGTGIQPQHF; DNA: TGTGCCAGCGTCGGGACAGGGATTCAGCCCCAGCATTTT
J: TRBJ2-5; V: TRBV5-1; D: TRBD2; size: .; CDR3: CASSLGLAASPQETQYF; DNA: TGCGCCAGCAGCTTGGGTCTAGCGGCGTCACCCCAAGAGACCCAGTACTTC
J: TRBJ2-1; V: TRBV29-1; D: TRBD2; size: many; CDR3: CSVWGLAGIEQFF; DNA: TGCAGCGTATGGGGACTAGCGGGGATCGAGCAGTTCTTC
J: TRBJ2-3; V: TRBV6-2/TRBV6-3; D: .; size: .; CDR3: CASSYSPGATDTQYF; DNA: TGTGCCAGCAGTTACTCCCCAGGAGCCACAGATACGCAGTATTTT
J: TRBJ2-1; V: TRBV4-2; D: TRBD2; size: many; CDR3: CASSPAGGRYNEQFF; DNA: TGTGCCAGCAGCCCTGCGGGGGGCCGCTACAATGAGCAGTTCTTC
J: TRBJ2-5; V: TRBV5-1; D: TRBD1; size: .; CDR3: CASSTGGSEETQYF; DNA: TGCGCCAGCAGCACAGGGGGCTCGGAAGAGACCCAGTACTTC
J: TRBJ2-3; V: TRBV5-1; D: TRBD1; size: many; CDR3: CASTDGQGRADTQYF; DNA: TGCGCCAGCACCGACGGACAGGGGCGGGCAGATACGCAGTATTTT
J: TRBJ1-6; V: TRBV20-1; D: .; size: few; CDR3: CSARDRVPPLHF; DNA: TGCAGTGCTAGAGACAGGGTGCCACCCCTCCACTTT
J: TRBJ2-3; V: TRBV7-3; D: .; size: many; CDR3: CASSPPVSDTQYF; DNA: TGTGCCAGCAGCCCCCCTGTCTCAGATACGCAGTATTTT
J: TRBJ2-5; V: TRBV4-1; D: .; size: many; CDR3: CASSQRLDQETQYF; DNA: TGCGCCAGCAGCCAACGACTAGACCAAGAGACCCAGTACTTC
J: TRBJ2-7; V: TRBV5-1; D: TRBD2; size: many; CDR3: CASSLAGTNSYEQYF; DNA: TGCGCCAGCAGCTTGGCCGGGACTAACTCCTACGAGCAGTACTTC
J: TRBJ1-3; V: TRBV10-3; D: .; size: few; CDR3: CAILGGAGNTIYF; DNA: TGTGCCATCCTGGGGGGGGCCGGAAACACCATATATTTT
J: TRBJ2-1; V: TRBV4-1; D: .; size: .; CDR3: CASSQEGGALGNEQFF; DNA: TGCGCCAGCAGCCAAGAAGGGGGGGCGCTGGGCAATGAGCAGTTCTTC
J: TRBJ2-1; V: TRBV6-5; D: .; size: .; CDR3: CASSYDSSGGQIEQFF; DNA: TGTGCCAGCAGTTATGACTCGTCGGGGGGCCAGATTGAGCAGTTCTTC
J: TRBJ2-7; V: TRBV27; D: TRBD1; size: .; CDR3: CASGRQGAWEQYF; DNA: TGTGCCAGCGGAAGACAGGGGGCGTGGGAGCAGTACTTC
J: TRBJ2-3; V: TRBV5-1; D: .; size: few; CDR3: CASSLYGRGTDTQYF; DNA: TGCGCCAGCAGCTTGTATGGGCGGGGAACAGATACGCAGTATTTT
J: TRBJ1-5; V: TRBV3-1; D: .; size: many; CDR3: CASSQTWSQPQHF; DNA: TGTGCCAGCAGCCAGACTTGGTCGCAGCCCCAGCATTTT
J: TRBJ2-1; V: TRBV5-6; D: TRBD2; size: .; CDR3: CASSHISGSSYNEQFF; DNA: TGTGCCAGCAGTCACATTAGCGGGAGCTCCTACAATGAGCAGTTCTTC
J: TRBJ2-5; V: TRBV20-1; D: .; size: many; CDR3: CSGGQETQYF; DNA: TGCAGTGGGGGGCAAGAGACCCAGTACTTC
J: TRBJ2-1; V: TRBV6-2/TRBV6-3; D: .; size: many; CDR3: CASSYSPSNPYNEQFF; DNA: TGTGCCAGCAGTTACTCCCCCAGTAACCCCTACAATGAGCAGTTCTTC
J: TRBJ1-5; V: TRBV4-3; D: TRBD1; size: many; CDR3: CASSHGTGEEQPQHF; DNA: TGCGCCAGCAGCCATGGGACAGGGGAGGAACAGCCCCAGCATTTT
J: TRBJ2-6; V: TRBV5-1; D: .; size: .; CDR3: CASSLWGDSGANVLTF; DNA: TGCGCCAGCAGCTTGTGGGGAGACTCTGGGGCCAACGTCCTGACTTTC
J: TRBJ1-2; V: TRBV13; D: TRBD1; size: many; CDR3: CASSGTGADGYTF; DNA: TGTGCCAGCAGCGGCACAGGGGCGGATGGCTACACCTTC
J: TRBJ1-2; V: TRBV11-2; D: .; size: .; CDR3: CASSFQGRGVGYTF; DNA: TGTGCCAGCAGCTTTCAGGGCCGTGGCGTCGGCTACACCTTC